The source of this T cell receptor beta chain is a study of cytomegalovirus exposure and HLA in healthy donors. 13 Jbeta primers and 60 Vbeta primers were used for the PCR. The repertoire was sequenced with immunoSEQ multiplex PCR; TCRdb's copy has only in-frame clones and lacks some. The sample includes around 130,000 clones, roughly 87% of them seen just once. This sequence was found in a woman aged 18 to 35 in good health and CMV-seronegative. Input material: PBMCs.

The CDR3 sequence is CATSLGGQTYEQYF. Here the CDR3 DNA reads TGTGCCACCAGCCTTGGGGGACAGACCTACGAGCAGTACTTC. The gene calls are TRBV15 and TRBJ2-5; 7 positions match TRBD1. The J call may be incorrect, as the DNA end agrees better with TRBJ2-7. Germline CDR1 is LNHNV and CDR2 is YYDKDF (reference sequence). The CDR3 consists of 14 residues.